This TCR beta chain stems from a study of blood T cell repertoires in COVID-19. Study-wide context: Acute and convalescent COVID-19 samples came from the United States, Italy and Spain. T cells, B-cell-depleted T cells, or PBMCs supplied cDNA or gDNA.

Original processing notes: Nucleated cell number was recorded as an estimate derived from reference gene primer amplification. The method was immunoSEQ multiplex PCR; TCRdb's version includes in-frame clones alone and lacks a portion of them. That table furnishes V, J and clone size, whereas the DNA furnished D and trimming. The table has 120,000 or so clones, around 77% seen once. Germline-derived CDR1 and CDR2 are SNHLY and FYNNEI. CDR3 length: 16 amino acids. The trim removed 3 bases at V and 3 bases at J, leaving 7 bases unmatched. The sequencing input was peripheral blood. This clonotype originated in a human donor in a cohort sampled during active COVID-19. This chain links TRBV2 with TRBJ1-5, with 8 bases fitting TRBD1. The CDR3 bases are TGTGCCAGCAGTGAGCCACCGGGACAGGTCAATCAGCCCCAGCATTTT. It encodes CASSEPPGQVNQPQHF.